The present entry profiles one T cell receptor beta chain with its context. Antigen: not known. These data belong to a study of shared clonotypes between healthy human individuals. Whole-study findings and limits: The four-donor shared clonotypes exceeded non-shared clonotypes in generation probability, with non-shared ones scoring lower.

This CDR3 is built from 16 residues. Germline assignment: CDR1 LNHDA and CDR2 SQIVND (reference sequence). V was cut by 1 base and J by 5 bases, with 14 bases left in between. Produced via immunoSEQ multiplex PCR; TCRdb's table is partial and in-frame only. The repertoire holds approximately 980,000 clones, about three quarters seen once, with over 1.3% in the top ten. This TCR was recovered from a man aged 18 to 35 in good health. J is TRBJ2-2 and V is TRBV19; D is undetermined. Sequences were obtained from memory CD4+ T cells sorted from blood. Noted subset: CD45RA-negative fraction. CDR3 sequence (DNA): TGTGCCAGTAGTATAGGAGCAGGCTCTAGGACCGGGGAGCTGTTTTTT. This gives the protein CASSIGAGSRTGELFF.